These 25 T cell receptor beta chains originate from one sample sequenced in a study of memory CD4+ T cells and cytomegalovirus serostatus. Single viable CD3+CD4+CD8-CD45RO+ cells were sorted as the memory CD4+ T cells. TCRdb's table, derived via immunoSEQ multiplex PCR, lists solely in-frame clones and lacks some. This table has 80,000 to 100,000 clones, under 90% appearing once. The sequencing input was memory CD4+ T cells from blood. The source is an adult in good health and CMV-seropositive.

In this sample, this clone turned up once. The rearrangement joins TRBV18 to TRBJ1-5; 7 bases match TRBD1. V shed 3 bases, J shed 3 bases, and the junction held 8 bases outside the gene matches. The CDR3 loop spans 16 amino acids. CDR1 and CDR2 (germline): KGHSH, LQKENI. The CDR3 DNA is TGTGCCAGCTCACCCACGGACAGGAGCATCAATCAGCCCCAGCATTTT. It yields the protein CASSPTDRSINQPQHF.

The V call is TRBV18, the J call TRBJ2-1; D is ambiguous. The V end lost 3 bases, the J end lost 0 bases, and 3 bases lay between the germline ends. Germline CDR1 KGHSH, CDR2 LQKENI. The CDR3 is 13 residues long. The DNA for the CDR3 is TGTGCCAGCTCACCTGACTCCTACAATGAGCAGTTCTTC. It yields the protein CASSPDSYNEQFF.

This chain joins TRBV5-1 and TRBJ1-2; TRBD1 matches at 11 bases. CDR3 length: 15 residues. Germline CDR1 and CDR2: SGHRS and YFSETQ. The ends lost 3 bases at V and 3 bases at J; junction bases unmatched: 4. This CDR3 is CASSWRTGGDYGYTF. The CDR3 nucleotides are TGCGCCAGCAGCTGGAGGACAGGGGGCGACTATGGCTACACCTTC.

The chain is built from TRBV28 and TRBJ2-7; 7 bases line up with TRBD2. This CDR3 contains 13 residues. After removal of 5 bases from V and 2 bases from J, the junction contained 3 bases not matched to a gene. CDR1 and CDR2 from the germline V gene are MDHEN and SYDVKM. For the CDR3, the DNA is TGTGCCAGCAGTGGCGGGAGCGCCTACGAGCAGTACTTC. It codes for CASSGGSAYEQYF. Full variable domain (rest looked up from reference TRBV28 and TRBJ2-7): DVKVTQSSRYLVKRTGEKVFLECVQDMDHENMFWYRQDPGLGLRLIYFSYDVKMKEKGDIPEGYSVSREKKERFSLILESASTNQTSMYLCASSGGSAYEQYFGPGTRLTVT.

The chain uses TRBV19 and TRBJ1-5; D might be TRBD1 (6 bases). CDR3 length equals 13 residues. The germline CDR1 and CDR2 sequences are LNHDA and SQIVND (reference sequence). Between the trimmed V and J ends, which lost 5 bases and 4 bases, there was a span of 9 bases. CDR3 DNA sequence: TGTGCCAGTAGTCAACAGGGAAATCAGCCCCAGCATTTT. The encoded protein is CASSQQGNQPQHF. Combining the CDR3 with reference TRBV19 and TRBJ1-5 gives the whole variable domain DGGITQSPKYLFRKEGQNVTLSCEQNLNHDAMYWYRQDPGQGLRLIYYSQIVNDFQKGDIAEGYSVSREKKESFPLTVTSAQKNPTAFYLCASSQQGNQPQHFGDGTRLSIL.

V gene TRBV30 combines with J gene TRBJ1-3, with D unclear. The CDR3 is 15 amino acids. The V and J ends lost 3 bases and 2 bases respectively, with 14 bases between them. Germline assignment: CDR1 GTSNPN and CDR2 SVGIG (reference sequence). CDR3 amino acids: CAWRDRHNAGNTIYF. The CDR3 DNA reads TGTGCCTGGAGGGACCGACATAATGCTGGAAACACCATATATTTT.

V and J are TRBV10-1 and TRBJ1-1, with D possibly being TRBD1 (6 bases). The CDR3 has 14 amino acids. Trimming stripped 4 bases from V and 1 base from J, with 10 bases between. Per germline, CDR1 WNHNN and CDR2 SYGVQD (reference sequence). CDR3 sequence reads: CASSGDRSNTEAFF. The CDR3 DNA sequence: TGCGCCAGCAGTGGAGACAGGTCGAACACTGAAGCTTTCTTT.

The chain joins TRBV7-8 to TRBJ2-5; TRBD1 matches 9 bases. The V and J ends lost 1 base and 7 bases, in that order; junction bases with no gene match: 4. The CDR3 sequence is 14 residues long. Germline lookup yields CDR1 SGHVS and CDR2 FQNEAQ. The CDR3 DNA sequence: TGTGCCAGCAGCTTAGTTGGGACAGGGAGGACCCAGTACTTC. Its protein is CASSLVGTGRTQYF.

The rearrangement uses TRBV14 and TRBJ1-2; tentative D call: TRBD1 (5 bases). CDR1 SGHDN and CDR2 FVKESK come from the germline V gene. V shed 6 bases and J shed 1 base, with 12 bases lying between them. This CDR3 spans 14 amino acids. This chain's CDR3 is CASSPPGFNYGYTF. The CDR3, as DNA: TGTGCCAGCAGTCCCCCAGGGTTTAACTATGGCTACACCTTC. Supplemented by reference TRBV14 and TRBJ1-2, the full variable domain reads EAGVTQFPSHSVIEKGQTVTLRCDPISGHDNLYWYRRVMGKEIKFLLHFVKESKQDESGMPNNRFLAERTGGTYSTLKVQPAELEDSGVYFCASSPPGFNYGYTFGSGTRLTVV.

V usage is TRBV6-4 and J usage is TRBJ2-5; 10 bases fit TRBD1. V was pared by 7 bases and J by 5 bases, with 7 bases of the junction left unmatched. CDR1 is MRHNA, CDR2 SNTAGT, per germline. CDR3 length: 14 amino acids. For the CDR3, the DNA is TGTGCCAGCACGCCGGGACAGGGGACCGAGACCCAGTACTTC. It encodes CASTPGQGTETQYF.

Notes on this clone: Other nucleotide sequences from this sample produce the same CDR3. The V gene is TRBV28, the J gene TRBJ1-2; D ambiguous. The V end was cut by 2 bases, the J end by 2 bases, with 9 bases between. From germline, CDR1 is MDHEN and CDR2 SYDVKM. The CDR3 contains 14 residues. The CDR3 spells CASSLGGGNYGYTF. The CDR3 DNA follows: TGTGCCAGCAGTTTAGGAGGAGGGAACTATGGCTACACCTTC.

The chain recombines TRBV5-3 with TRBJ2-3; 7 nucleotides match TRBD2. TRBV5-3 is treated as an ORF (open reading frame) with a function not yet certain. CDR3 length equals 18 residues. V trimming: 1 base; J trimming: 1 base; junction bases outside the gene matches: 12. The DNA for the CDR3 is TGTGCCAGAAGCTTGTACCGCGCTTGGCTAGCGGGCACAGATACGCAGTATTTT. This sequence encodes CARSLYRAWLAGTDTQYF.

There are a few counts of this clone. Here the CDR3 reads CASSMGRNSYNEQFF. In nucleotides, the CDR3 is TGTGCCAGTAGTATGGGGAGGAACTCCTACAATGAGCAGTTCTTC. This rearrangement joins TRBV19 to TRBJ2-1, with D perhaps matching TRBD2 (6 bases). The V end was cut by 3 bases, the J end by 0 bases, with 9 bases between. Germline V CDR1 and CDR2: LNHDA, SQIVND (reference sequence). The length of the CDR3 is 15 residues.

The V call is TRBV6-5, the J call TRBJ2-7; the D gene is possibly TRBD1 (6 bases). The CDR3 sequence is 14 residues long. V was cut by 6 bases and J by 7 bases, with 19 bases left in between. The germline V gene encodes CDR1 MNHEY and CDR2 SVGAGI. The CDR3, as DNA: TGTGCCAGCAGACCTGACCGGACAGCCTTGGAGCAGTACTTC. This codes for CASRPDRTALEQYF.

This CDR3 reads CASSSSLSHTDTQYF. The DNA of the CDR3 is TGTGCCAGCAGTTCCAGCTTATCTCACACAGATACGCAGTATTTT. The rearrangement joins TRBV27 to TRBJ2-3; D uncertain. Per the germline V gene, CDR1 is MNHEY and CDR2 is SMNVEV (reference sequence). The CDR3 extends over 15 amino acids. Trimming took off 4 bases at V and 2 bases at J, with 13 bases between the two ends.

The chain combines TRBV6-1 with TRBJ2-7; perhaps TRBD1 as D (6 bases). The CDR3 loop spans 13 amino acids. The germline gives CDR1 MNHNS, CDR2 SASEGT. V gave up 7 bases and J gave up 3 bases, with 13 bases separating them. CDR3 DNA sequence: TGTGCCAGCAACCGGGACACGTTCTACGAGCAGTACTTC. Translating it yields CASNRDTFYEQYF.

This chain joins TRBV6-5 and TRBJ2-1; the match to TRBD1 covers 7 bases. The CDR3 extends over 16 amino acids. Germline lookup yields CDR1 MNHEY and CDR2 SVGAGI. V gave up 0 bases and J gave up 9 bases; unmatched junction bases: 11. The CDR3 sequence: CASSYSGGRRSIEQFF. The CDR3 DNA sequence: TGTGCCAGCAGTTACTCAGGGGGCCGAAGGTCAATTGAGCAGTTCTTC.

The chain joins TRBV5-1 to TRBJ1-3; TRBD1 might be the D (5 bases). The CDR3 runs to 16 residues. Germline-derived CDR1 and CDR2 are SGHRS and YFSETQ. V was clipped by 0 bases and J by 0 bases, with 10 bases between them. CDR3 sequence reads: CASSLGSGISGNTIYF. CDR3 sequence (DNA): TGCGCCAGCAGCTTGGGCTCAGGGATCTCTGGAAACACCATATATTTT.

This clone was seen once. The V gene is TRBV18, the J gene TRBJ2-7, with 9 nucleotides matching TRBD1. The CDR3 has 14 residues. Germline CDR1 KGHSH, CDR2 LQKENI. Trimming took 6 bases from V and 6 from J; bases not matched to a gene: 9. CDR3 residues: CASSPGTGFAEQYF. CDR3 DNA: TGTGCCAGCTCTCCCGGGACAGGGTTCGCCGAGCAGTACTTC.

The V gene is TRBV27, the J gene TRBJ2-7; D is perhaps TRBD1 (6 bases). CDR3 length: 14 amino acids. Germline CDR1 is MNHEY and CDR2 is SMNVEV (reference sequence). Trimming left V 3 bases short and J 1 base short, with 10 bases between. CDR3 in amino acids: CASSFRGESYEQYF. The CDR3 nucleotides read TGTGCCAGCAGTTTCAGGGGCGAATCCTACGAGCAGTACTTC.

This chain's CDR3 is CASSLATGMGTEQFF. Written as DNA, the CDR3 is TGTGCCAGCAGCTTAGCGACTGGGATGGGGACAGAGCAGTTCTTC. The chain joins TRBV7-9 to TRBJ2-1; the D gene is possibly TRBD1 (6 bases). Germline V gene lookup returns CDR1 SEHNR and CDR2 FQNEAQ (reference sequence). This CDR3 comprises 15 residues. Deletions cut 0 bases from V and 10 bases from J, with 16 bases between. The full variable domain, rest sourced from reference TRBV7-9 and TRBJ2-1, is DTGVSQNPRHKITKRGQNVTFRCDPISEHNRLYWYRQTLGQGPEFLTYFQNEAQLEKSRLLSDRFSAERPKGSFSTLEIQRTEQGDSAMYLCASSLATGMGTEQFFGPGTRLTVL.

This chain joins TRBV6-1 and TRBJ1-1, with D hard to call. The CDR3 contains 14 residues. Per germline, CDR1 MNHNS and CDR2 SASEGT. V lost 1 base and J 2 bases, leaving 8 bases between the germline ends. This CDR3 reads CASSEGGINTEAFF. The CDR3 coding sequence is TGTGCCAGCAGTGAAGGTGGGATTAACACTGAAGCTTTCTTT.

The chain is built from TRBV10-3 and TRBJ2-3; 10 bases align to TRBD2. The CDR3 has 14 residues. Per the germline V gene, CDR1 is ENHRY and CDR2 is SYGVKD. J lost 4 bases, V lost 11 bases, and 9 bases had no gene match. The CDR3 loop is CAVRAGGFADTQYF. CDR3 nucleotides: TGTGCCGTTAGAGCGGGAGGGTTCGCAGATACGCAGTATTTT.

The chain combines TRBV30 with TRBJ1-1; D gene uncertain. With 4 bases removed from V and 1 base from J, the gap between germline ends came to 10 bases. The CDR3 totals 13 residues. Per the germline V gene, CDR1 is GTSNPN and CDR2 is SVGIG (reference sequence). CDR3 in DNA: TGTGCCTGGAAGGCCGACAAGAACACTGAAGCTTTCTTT. Translated: CAWKADKNTEAFF.

The V call is TRBV5-1, the J call TRBJ1-1; the match to TRBD1 covers 7 bases. This CDR3 contains 15 residues. V lost 5 bases to trimming and J lost 0 bases; unmatched junction nucleotides: 7. CDR1 and CDR2 (germline): SGHRS, YFSETQ. As DNA, the CDR3 is TGCGCCAGCAGGGGGGGGGACAGTATGAACACTGAAGCTTTCTTT. This codes for CASRGGDSMNTEAFF.